This TCR beta chain was profiled in a study of cytomegalovirus exposure and HLA in healthy donors. PCR used 60 Vbeta primers and 13 Jbeta primers. Clones were sequenced by immunoSEQ multiplex PCR, and TCRdb holds only the in-frame ones, with some missing. The sample consists of about 130,000 clones, about 70% of them appearing once. From germline, CDR1 is KGHSH and CDR2 LQKENI. This CDR3 comprises 12 residues. V shed 6 bases, J shed 5 bases, and the junction held 2 bases outside the gene matches. The sequenced sample was PBMCs. The sequence was obtained from a male donor in good health and CMV-seronegative. The chain uses TRBV18 and TRBJ2-5, with 8 bases aligning to TRBD1. CDR3 region: CASSQGAETQYF. Here the CDR3 DNA reads TGTGCCAGCTCCCAGGGGGCGGAGACCCAGTACTTC.